This T cell receptor beta chain appears in the sequencing data of a study of response to subunit inactivated influenza vaccine. The CDR3 is 12 residues long. Per germline, CDR1 SQVTM and CDR2 ANQGSEA. The germline V and J ends were trimmed by 6 bases and 6 bases, with 12 bases remaining between them. TCRdb independently ran MiXCR on the RT-PCR reads; one entry per CDR3 protein. Of 150,000 to 200,000 distinct CDR3 sequences in the sample, 10% to 15% were seen once. This sample also belongs to another study, concerning T cells expressing NK-cell markers. According to that study: TCR beta cDNA was made by 5'RACE template switching with UMIs. With respect to HCMV, most of the eight sequenced donors were seropositive, and one was seronegative. Dominant NKG2C+ clonotypes in roughly 6 donors made up about 1.0-7.5% of CD8+ T cells. These clonotypes also led the CD3+CD56-NKG2C+ fraction in several donors.

The genes are TRBV29-1 and TRBJ2-1, with D uncertain. Specimen: CD8+ T cells sorted from PBMCs, collected 11 to 12 days after vaccination. This sequence originates from a man aged 50-59 years who received an inactivated influenza vaccine. The CDR3: CSVPRSFNEQFF. DNA of the CDR3: TGCAGCGTCCCGAGGAGTTTCAATGAGCAGTTCTTC.